The 29 T cell receptor beta chains presented below share a single source sample, sequenced in a study of blood T cell repertoires in COVID-19. TCRdb keeps only in-frame clones here, not all; method: immunoSEQ multiplex PCR. The sample gives over 350,000 clones, 80% to 90% of which show up once; roughly 9.4% is in the top ten. Sequencing input: PBMCs or T cells enriched from blood (not recorded which). These receptors were obtained from a woman in her 50s who had recovered from COVID-19.

This clone came up once. V is TRBV7-9 and J is TRBJ1-2; 10 nucleotides agree with TRBD1. CDR3 length: 16 amino acids. V lost 2 bases to trimming and J lost 6 bases; unmatched junction nucleotides: 9. Germline lookup yields CDR1 SEHNR and CDR2 FQNEAQ (reference sequence). The CDR3 loop reads CASSLSTDRGQNGYTF. CDR3 nucleotides: TGTGCCAGCAGCTTATCCACCGACAGGGGGCAAAATGGCTACACCTTC.

The J gene is TRBJ2-7, the V gene TRBV2; 11 nucleotides align to TRBD1. Germline values: CDR1 SNHLY, CDR2 FYNNEI. The CDR3 length is 15 residues. With V trimmed by 3 bases and J by 6 bases, 7 bases remained unmatched. Here the CDR3 reads CASSEGQGVPGEQYF. The CDR3 DNA is TGTGCCAGCAGTGAGGGACAGGGGGTTCCGGGCGAGCAGTACTTC.

V gene TRBV30 combines with J gene TRBJ2-3, with D hard to call. V was trimmed by 3 bases and J by 0 bases, leaving 7 bases between them. This CDR3 has 13 residues. CDR1 and CDR2 (germline): GTSNPN, SVGIG (reference sequence). The CDR3 DNA follows: TGTGCCTGGAGAGTGCGAAGCACAGATACGCAGTATTTT. This codes for CAWRVRSTDTQYF.

The CDR3 nucleotides are TGTGCCAGCAGCTTACTGTTTGAGACCCAGTACTTC. Translated, it gives CASSLLFETQYF. The chain links TRBV11-2 to TRBJ2-5, with unresolved D. The CDR3 spans 12 residues. V lost 2 bases and J lost 5, with 6 bases in between. Germline V gene data show CDR1 as SGHAT and CDR2 as FQNNGV.

The rearrangement uses TRBV25-1 and TRBJ2-2, with D unclear. V was cut by 6 bases and J by 0 bases, with 11 bases left in between. Germline V gene lookup returns CDR1 MGHDK and CDR2 SYGVNS. This CDR3 is built from 15 residues. The CDR3 nucleotides read TGTGCCAGCAGCGGGTCGCGGTCGAACACCGGGGAGCTGTTTTTT. Translation gives CASSGSRSNTGELFF.

The rearrangement joins TRBV6-5 to TRBJ2-7, with 7 bases that match TRBD2. V shed 6 bases, J shed 0 bases, and the junction held 2 bases outside the gene matches. The length of the CDR3 is 13 residues. Germline V gene sequence: CDR1 MNHEY, CDR2 SVGAGI. CDR3 region: CASSRGSSYEQYF. For the CDR3, the DNA is TGTGCCAGCAGCCGCGGGAGCTCCTACGAGCAGTACTTC.

The chain uses TRBV2 and TRBJ2-7, with 8 bases aligning to TRBD2. CDR1 is SNHLY and CDR2 is FYNNEI in the germline V gene. This CDR3 has 16 amino acids. Trimming cost V 2 bases and J 4 bases; bases outside gene matches: 10. The CDR3: CASSERRSGGAYEQYF. DNA of the CDR3: TGTGCCAGCAGTGAAAGGCGAAGCGGGGGTGCTTACGAGCAGTACTTC.

The V and J genes are TRBV29-1 and TRBJ1-1, with D tentatively TRBD1 (5 bases). The CDR3 sequence is 13 residues long. The V end lost 7 bases, the J end lost 1 base, and 13 bases lay between the germline ends. Germline values: CDR1 SQVTM, CDR2 ANQGSEA. CDR3: CSGRRQGNTEAFF. Written as DNA, the CDR3 is TGCAGCGGCCGTAGGCAGGGGAACACTGAAGCTTTCTTT.

This clone was found once. The chain recombines TRBV2 with TRBJ1-5; the D is unclear. The V gene's germline CDR1 is SNHLY and CDR2 FYNNEI. CDR3 length: 13 amino acids. With 2 bases removed from V and 5 bases from J, the gap between germline ends came to 7 bases. CDR3 in DNA: TGTGCCAGCAGTGAAAAGGAGTATCAGCCCCAGCATTTT. This gives the protein CASSEKEYQPQHF.

The J gene is TRBJ1-6, the V gene TRBV11-2; 7 positions match TRBD1. The CDR3 is made up of 17 amino acids. Germline V gene sequence: CDR1 SGHAT, CDR2 FQNNGV. V lost 5 bases, J lost 6 bases, and 13 bases stayed unmatched. CDR3 amino acids: CASSLGREGAFNSPLHF. The CDR3 DNA reads as TGTGCCAGCAGCCTAGGCCGGGAGGGGGCATTTAATTCACCCCTCCACTTT.

This chain connects TRBV5-1 to TRBJ1-2; 9 bases match TRBD1. Germline values: CDR1 SGHRS, CDR2 YFSETQ. The CDR3 runs 16 residues. Trimming cost V 0 bases and J 0 bases; bases outside gene matches: 3. Here the CDR3 reads CASSLGGTGSNYGYTF. The CDR3 DNA sequence: TGCGCCAGCAGCTTGGGCGGGACAGGGTCTAACTATGGCTACACCTTC.

This chain connects TRBV6-5 to TRBJ1-3, with 7 bases fitting TRBD1. This CDR3 contains 13 residues. From germline, CDR1 is MNHEY and CDR2 SVGAGI. J lost 4 bases, V lost 6 bases, and 3 bases had no gene match. In nucleotides, the CDR3 is TGTGCCAGCAGAGGGACAGTGGGAAACACCATATATTTT. Residues: CASRGTVGNTIYF.

V is TRBV19 and J is TRBJ1-5, with D perhaps matching TRBD1 (5 bases). The CDR3 is made up of 14 amino acids. V shed 9 bases and J shed 0 bases, with 12 bases lying between them. CDR1 LNHDA and CDR2 SQIVND come from the germline V gene (reference sequence). CDR3 in DNA: TGTGCCAGCACAGGAGAATATAGCAATCAGCCCCAGCATTTT. Amino acid sequence: CASTGEYSNQPQHF.

CDR3 nucleotide sequence: TGCGCCATGAAAAAGACAGGATTTAATAATTCACCCCTCCACTTT. This encodes CAMKKTGFNNSPLHF. The chain is built from TRBV23-1 and TRBJ1-6, with D tentatively TRBD1 (6 bases). TRBV23-1 is flagged as an ORF with uncertain function. CDR3 length: 15 amino acids. The ends were cut back, 10 bases at V and 5 bases at J, with 18 bases in the middle.

This clone showed up just once. V is TRBV28 and J is TRBJ2-3, with D unresolved. The CDR3 sequence is 14 residues long. The germline V gene has CDR1 MDHEN and CDR2 SYDVKM. Between the trimmed V and J ends, which lost 2 bases and 2 bases, there was a span of 8 bases. The CDR3 sequence: CASSLEQDTDTQYF. The CDR3 region has the DNA TGTGCCAGCAGTTTAGAGCAGGACACAGATACGCAGTATTTT.

V and J are TRBV7-9 and TRBJ1-1, with 7 bases fitting TRBD1. After removal of 1 base from V and 5 bases from J, the junction contained 7 bases not matched to a gene. CDR3 length equals 15 residues. Germline V gene sequence: CDR1 SEHNR, CDR2 FQNEAQ (reference sequence). CDR3 sequence reads: CASSLGGGRRTEAFF. In DNA form, the CDR3 reads TGTGCCAGCAGCTTAGGAGGGGGCCGGAGAACTGAAGCTTTCTTT.

The J gene is TRBJ2-1, the V gene TRBV7-9, with D tentatively TRBD2 (6 bases). Trimming shortened V by 5 bases and J by 5 bases, and 22 bases separated the two germline ends. Germline CDR1 SEHNR, CDR2 FQNEAQ (reference sequence). The CDR3 covers 17 residues. DNA of the CDR3: TGTGCCAGCAGCCCCCCCCGGTGGCGGGGCACTAACAATGAGCAGTTCTTC. Encoded protein: CASSPPRWRGTNNEQFF.

This rearrangement joins TRBV2 to TRBJ2-5, with 8 bases matching TRBD1. The CDR3 sequence is 13 residues long. V dropped 10 bases and J dropped 5; count of bases not matched to a gene: 9. Germline values: CDR1 SNHLY, CDR2 FYNNEI. The CDR3 loop is CAIYRGYGETQYF. CDR3 nucleotides: TGTGCCATCTACAGGGGGTATGGGGAGACCCAGTACTTC.

The J gene is TRBJ2-5, the V gene TRBV30; tentative D call: TRBD2 (7 bases). Trimming removed 5 bases from V and 1 base from J, with 17 bases in between. The CDR3 length is 15 residues. The germline V gene has CDR1 GTSNPN and CDR2 SVGIG (reference sequence). DNA of the CDR3: TGTGCCTGGTCGAGGGGGGGGCAAATCCAAGAGACCCAGTACTTC. Its translation is CAWSRGGQIQETQYF.

The V gene is TRBV5-1, the J gene TRBJ2-6; TRBD1 matches at 7 bases. CDR1 and CDR2 from the germline V gene are SGHRS and YFSETQ. CDR3 length: 16 amino acids. Unmatched junction bases numbered 3, after V lost 2 bases and J lost 1 base. The CDR3 spells CASSLQGWSGANVLTF. DNA of the CDR3: TGCGCCAGCAGCTTACAGGGGTGGTCTGGGGCCAACGTCCTGACTTTC. Together with reference TRBV5-1 and TRBJ2-6, the CDR3 gives the full variable domain: KAGVTQTPRYLIKTRGQQVTLSCSPISGHRSVSWYQQTPGQGLQFLFEYFSETQRNKGNFPGRFSGRQFSNSRSEMNVSTLELGDSALYLCASSLQGWSGANVLTFGAGSRLTVL.

The V and J genes are TRBV5-1 and TRBJ1-1; D may be TRBD1 (6 bases). Germline V lookup: CDR1 SGHRS, CDR2 YFSETQ. This CDR3 is built from 16 residues. Trimming cost V 3 bases and J 6 bases, with 21 bases left between them. The CDR3 loop is CASSSLNNRAGSEAFF. The CDR3 coding sequence is TGCGCCAGCAGCTCCCTAAACAACAGGGCTGGGTCTGAAGCTTTCTTT. Full variable domain (outside the CDR3, taken from reference TRBV5-1 and TRBJ1-1): KAGVTQTPRYLIKTRGQQVTLSCSPISGHRSVSWYQQTPGQGLQFLFEYFSETQRNKGNFPGRFSGRQFSNSRSEMNVSTLELGDSALYLCASSSLNNRAGSEAFFGQGTRLTVV.

This chain joins TRBV25-1 and TRBJ2-1; a weak D match, TRBD2 (5 bases). Germline V gene lookup returns CDR1 MGHDK and CDR2 SYGVNS. CDR3 length: 16 amino acids. V was trimmed by 8 bases and J by 2 bases, leaving 19 bases between them. The CDR3 region has the DNA TGTGCCAGCCCCTCCCCGGTCCTTAGCGCCTACAATGAGCAGTTCTTC. The encoded protein is CASPSPVLSAYNEQFF. The variable domain in full, with the rest retrieved from reference TRBV25-1 and TRBJ2-1, is EADIYQTPRYLVIGTGKKITLECSQTMGHDKMYWYQQDPGMELHLIHYSYGVNSTEKGDLSSESTVSRIRTEHFPLTLESARPSHTSQYLCASPSPVLSAYNEQFFGPGTRLTVL.

V and J are TRBV4-1 and TRBJ2-1; 8 bases line up with TRBD1. V lost 0 bases to trimming and J lost 8 bases; unmatched junction nucleotides: 6. Germline lookup yields CDR1 MGHRA and CDR2 YSYEKL. The CDR3 length is 15 residues. CDR3 in DNA: TGCGCCAGCAGCCAAGAACCCAACAGGGGGGATGAGCAGTTCTTC. This translates into CASSQEPNRGDEQFF.

The V and J genes are TRBV28 and TRBJ2-1; 9 nucleotides align to TRBD1. Trimming cost V 4 bases and J 0 bases; bases outside gene matches: 7. The length of the CDR3 is 17 residues. Germline CDR1 is MDHEN and CDR2 is SYDVKM. The CDR3 reads CASSSPGQGRSYNEQFF. DNA of the CDR3: TGTGCCAGCAGTTCCCCGGGACAGGGACGCTCCTACAATGAGCAGTTCTTC.

This clone was counted only a few times. The CDR3 sequence is CAIRTRTGRDYGYTF. The CDR3 coding sequence is TGTGCCATCAGAACCCGGACAGGGCGCGACTATGGCTACACCTTC. The V gene is TRBV10-3, the J gene TRBJ1-2; 8 bases agree with TRBD1. This CDR3 is built from 15 residues. After removal of 6 bases from V and 3 bases from J, the junction contained 9 bases not matched to a gene. Germline assignment: CDR1 ENHRY and CDR2 SYGVKD.

The chain employs TRBV7-2 and TRBJ1-1; D call uncertain. Between the trimmed V and J ends, which lost 1 base and 1 base, there was a span of 7 bases. In germline, CDR1 is SGHTA, CDR2 FQGNSA. The CDR3 covers 14 residues. This chain's CDR3 is CASSLEAANTEAFF. CDR3 coding DNA: TGTGCCAGCAGCTTAGAGGCGGCGAACACTGAAGCTTTCTTT.

CDR3: CATSSGLKEETQYF. The CDR3 nucleotides read TGTGCCACCAGCAGTGGTCTAAAAGAAGAGACCCAGTACTTC. The rearrangement links TRBV15 to TRBJ2-5; D unresolved. This CDR3 spans 14 amino acids. Germline V gene lookup returns CDR1 LNHNV and CDR2 YYDKDF (reference sequence). V was clipped by 3 bases and J by 3 bases, with 11 bases between them.

This clone showed up just a few times. The rearrangement joins TRBV13 to TRBJ1-2, with D perhaps TRBD1 (5 bases). V was shortened by 2 bases and J by 4 bases, with 11 bases between the two germline ends. In germline, CDR1 is PRHDT, CDR2 FYEKMQ (reference sequence). The CDR3 is made up of 14 amino acids. CDR3: CASSLQAGRYGYTF. The CDR3 coding sequence is TGTGCCAGCAGCTTACAAGCAGGGCGCTATGGCTACACCTTC.

This clone was recorded once. V usage is TRBV7-2 and J usage is TRBJ1-4; TRBD1 matches at 8 bases. The CDR3 runs to 14 residues. Germline CDR1 and CDR2: SGHTA and FQGNSA. V gave up 2 bases and J gave up 6 bases; unmatched junction bases: 2. As DNA, the CDR3 is TGTGCCAGCAGCTTACAGGGGGCTTATGAAAAACTGTTTTTT. It specifies CASSLQGAYEKLFF.